Following are 30 T cell receptor beta chains from one sample sequenced in a study of CD8 T cells in ankylosing spondylitis. MiXCR was run by TCRdb on the 5' RACE reads, yielding one entry per CDR3 protein. The table shows 80,000 to 100,000 distinct CDR3 sequences, with almost 8.5% occurring only once. What was sequenced was blood, either unsorted or a sorted T cell fraction (not recorded which). These receptors all stem from a male donor with ankylosing spondylitis or in good health (not recorded which).

This clonotype was seen ten or more times. The chain carries TRBV25-1 and TRBJ2-3; D is unresolved. V gave up 7 bases and J gave up 2 bases, with 10 bases separating them. Per the germline V gene, CDR1 is MGHDK and CDR2 is SYGVNS. The CDR3 sequence is 13 residues long. CDR3 in DNA: TGTGCCAGCAACCGAGAAAACACAGATACGCAGTATTTT. Translated, it gives CASNRENTDTQYF.

In its sample, this clonotype was seen many times. The rearrangement links TRBV4-3 to TRBJ2-3; no clear D gene. Trimming pared 0 bases from V and 3 bases from J, leaving 16 bases between. The length of the CDR3 is 17 residues. CDR1 LGHNA and CDR2 YSLEER come from the germline V gene. CDR3: CASSQEWIGLGTDTQYF. In DNA form, the CDR3 reads TGCGCCAGCAGCCAAGAATGGATAGGGCTGGGGACAGATACGCAGTATTTT.

In its sample, this clonotype was seen a few times. This chain connects TRBV7-8 to TRBJ2-2, with D perhaps TRBD1 (6 bases). V gave up 5 bases and J gave up 0 bases, with 13 bases separating them. Germline V gene sequence: CDR1 SGHVS, CDR2 FQNEAQ. The CDR3 is made up of 16 amino acids. The CDR3, as DNA: TGTGCCAGCAGCGTGAGGGACATTTCGAACACCGGGGAGCTGTTTTTT. Translated, it gives CASSVRDISNTGELFF.

The CDR3 spells CSVEEPPYGYTF. CDR3 sequence (DNA): TGCAGCGTTGAAGAGCCCCCTTATGGCTACACCTTC. V gene TRBV29-1 combines with J gene TRBJ1-2; no definite D call. Germline-derived CDR1 and CDR2 are SQVTM and ANQGSEA. The CDR3 covers 12 residues. The ends were cut back, 0 bases at V and 5 bases at J, with 7 bases in the middle.

Ten or more counts support this clonotype. The rearrangement joins TRBV2 to TRBJ1-1; weak D call: TRBD1 (6 bases). The germline V gene has CDR1 SNHLY and CDR2 FYNNEI. The CDR3 has 13 amino acids. Trimming cost V 5 bases and J 1 base, with 8 bases left between them. The CDR3 loop is CASSQGPNTEAFF. The CDR3 bases are TGTGCCAGCAGTCAGGGGCCGAACACTGAAGCTTTCTTT.

This clonotype was seen ten or more times. The chain joins TRBV12-3 or TRBV12-4 to TRBJ2-7; the D gene is possibly TRBD2 (6 bases). CDR3 length: 13 amino acids. V was cut by 4 bases and J by 4 bases, with 11 bases left in between. Here the CDR3 DNA reads TGTGCCAGCAGTTCGGGAGTAGGGTACGAGCAGTACTTC. Its protein is CASSSGVGYEQYF.

Details on this clonotype: It may be a read error: a sequence one base away is much more abundant. The rearrangement joins TRBV4-2 to TRBJ2-7; no reliable D call. Trimming removed 1 base at V and 0 bases at J, with 7 bases between. Germline V lookup: CDR1 LGHNA, CDR2 YNFKEQ. This CDR3 is 14 amino acids long. The CDR3 region is CASSQGAASYEQYF. CDR3 coding DNA: TGTGCCAGCAGCCAAGGAGCCGCCTCCTACGAGCAGTACTTC.

Many counts were recorded for this clonotype. The chain joins TRBV20-1 to TRBJ1-6, with D perhaps TRBD1 (5 bases). The CDR3 runs 15 residues. Germline V gene lookup returns CDR1 DFQATT and CDR2 SNEGSKA (reference sequence). The ends were cut back, 4 bases at V and 5 bases at J, with 15 bases in the middle. DNA of the CDR3: TGCAGTGCTACAAGTGGGACGGTCGATAATTCACCCCTCCACTTT. This codes for CSATSGTVDNSPLHF.

The rearrangement links TRBV4-3 to TRBJ2-1, with unresolved D. From germline, CDR1 is LGHNA and CDR2 YSLEER. Trimming left V 0 bases short and J 4 bases short, with 4 bases between. The length of the CDR3 is 13 residues. Here the CDR3 reads CASSQDQYNEQFF. The CDR3 region has the DNA TGCGCCAGCAGCCAAGATCAGTACAATGAGCAGTTCTTC.

This clonotype turned up a few times. The chain carries TRBV4-1 and TRBJ2-5; tentative D call: TRBD2 (7 bases). In germline, CDR1 is MGHRA, CDR2 YSYEKL. CDR3 size: 16 residues. The V and J ends lost 4 bases and 1 base respectively, with 16 bases between them. The CDR3 here is CASSLRLAGAQETQYF. As DNA, the CDR3 is TGCGCCAGCAGCCTTCGACTAGCAGGGGCCCAAGAGACCCAGTACTTC.

This clonotype was seen at least ten times. V gene TRBV6-1 combines with J gene TRBJ2-2; 8 bases line up with TRBD1. The V gene end was trimmed by 6 bases and the J gene end by 2 bases; junction bases not matched to a gene: 5. Germline CDR1 and CDR2: MNHNS and SASEGT. This CDR3 has 15 amino acids. The CDR3 loop is CASRIGTGNTGELFF. In DNA, the CDR3 is TGTGCCAGCAGAATAGGGACAGGAAACACCGGGGAGCTGTTTTTT.

This clonotype was seen more than once but under ten times. The genes are TRBV27 and TRBJ2-2; unclear D gene. Looked up from germline, CDR1 is MNHEY and CDR2 is SMNVEV (reference sequence). V lost 3 bases and J 3 bases, leaving 8 bases between the germline ends. The CDR3 loop spans 14 amino acids. The CDR3, as DNA: TGTGCCAGCAGTTTGTCTACAGACACCGGGGAGCTGTTTTTT. Residues: CASSLSTDTGELFF.

This clonotype was recorded at least ten times. The chain carries TRBV5-1 and TRBJ2-1, with a possible D match to TRBD2 (6 bases). Germline CDR1 SGHRS, CDR2 YFSETQ. This CDR3 is built from 15 residues. V dropped 3 bases and J dropped 4 bases, with 14 bases sitting between them. The CDR3 nucleotides are TGCGCCAGCAGCTCGCTGGAGGGCCCGTACAATGAGCAGTTCTTC. Translation: CASSSLEGPYNEQFF.

Many counts were recorded for this clonotype. This chain links TRBV6-1 with TRBJ2-4; 7 bases line up with TRBD1. The CDR3 is 15 amino acids. V was pared by 5 bases and J by 5 bases, with 9 bases of the junction left unmatched. The V gene's germline CDR1 is MNHNS and CDR2 SASEGT. CDR3 loop: CASSLGQWGQNIQYF. The CDR3 region has the DNA TGTGCCAGCAGTCTGGGACAGTGGGGCCAAAACATTCAGTACTTC.

In regard to this clonotype: A much larger clone sits a single nucleotide away, making a read error possible. The chain couples TRBV12-3 or TRBV12-4 to TRBJ1-5; D is undetermined. V lost 6 bases and J lost 5, with 11 bases in between. The CDR3 is 13 amino acids. The CDR3 is CASSRGTHQPQHF. The CDR3 nucleotides read TGTGCCAGCAGCCGGGGTACCCATCAGCCCCAGCATTTT.

This clonotype was found many times. The chain recombines TRBV12-3 or TRBV12-4 with TRBJ2-3, with D perhaps given as TRBD1 or TRBD2 (5 bases each). The CDR3 is made up of 11 amino acids. Trimming removed 6 bases from V and 4 bases from J, with 5 bases in between. The CDR3 region is CASRGADTQYF. The CDR3, as DNA: TGTGCCAGCAGGGGGGCAGATACGCAGTATTTT.

This clonotype was observed at least ten times. The chain joins TRBV5-1 to TRBJ2-1; a possible D gene is TRBD2 (5 bases). Germline V CDR1 and CDR2: SGHRS, YFSETQ. Trimming shortened V by 4 bases and J by 7 bases, and 15 bases separated the two germline ends. The CDR3 is 14 amino acids. The CDR3 DNA follows: TGCGCCAGCAGCAGCGTGTCGGGAATAAATGAGCAGTTCTTC. Its translation is CASSSVSGINEQFF.

This clonotype has a handful of counts. The gene calls are TRBV20-1 and TRBJ2-2; TRBD2 is a possible D gene (5 bases). The germline V gene has CDR1 DFQATT and CDR2 SNEGSKA (reference sequence). V was cut by 3 bases and J by 2 bases, with 7 bases left in between. The CDR3 has 13 residues. Here the CDR3 reads CSASGINTGELFF. The CDR3 DNA reads TGCAGTGCTAGCGGGATTAACACCGGGGAGCTGTTTTTT.

This chain connects TRBV6-2 or TRBV6-3 to TRBJ2-3, with D unresolved. Germline-derived CDR1 and CDR2 are MNHEY and SVGEGT. V lost 6 bases and J 4 bases, leaving 14 bases between the germline ends. This CDR3 has 14 amino acids. CDR3 nucleotides: TGTGCCAGCAGACTTCAAGGGTTGGCAGATACGCAGTATTTT. Its protein product is CASRLQGLADTQYF.

This clonotype was seen ten or more times. The J gene is TRBJ1-1, the V gene TRBV5-1; no clear D gene. The CDR3 extends over 14 amino acids. The V gene lost 2 bases and the J gene lost 4 bases, with 12 bases spanning the gap. The germline gives CDR1 SGHRS, CDR2 YFSETQ. In DNA form, the CDR3 reads TGCGCCAGCAGCTTTCGGCAGGTCTTCACTGAAGCTTTCTTT. Translated, it gives CASSFRQVFTEAFF.

This clonotype was detected many times. This sequence joins TRBV20-1 and TRBJ2-2; TRBD1 matches at 9 bases. With 5 bases clipped from V and 4 bases from J, the junction kept 5 bases outside the gene matches. The CDR3 has 14 amino acids. Germline V lookup: CDR1 DFQATT, CDR2 SNEGSKA (reference sequence). This CDR3 is CSAGDRDTTGELFF. CDR3 bases: TGCAGTGCTGGGGACAGGGACACCACCGGGGAGCTGTTTTTT.

With respect to this clonotype: This may be a read error: a much more frequent sequence differs by one nucleotide. This chain joins TRBV7-9 and TRBJ1-5, with D tentatively TRBD1 (5 bases). The germline V and J ends were trimmed by 5 bases and 4 bases, with 18 bases remaining between them. The CDR3 is 16 amino acids. Germline V CDR1 and CDR2: SEHNR, FQNEAQ (reference sequence). DNA for the CDR3: TGTGCCAGCAGCCCCCTCCCTTGGGACGTTAATCAGCCCCAGCATTTT. Residues: CASSPLPWDVNQPQHF.

This clonotype was detected many times. This chain joins TRBV30 and TRBJ2-2; 7 bases match TRBD2. This CDR3 spans 14 amino acids. Trimming cost V 5 bases and J 6 bases; bases outside gene matches: 9. The germline V gene encodes CDR1 GTSNPN and CDR2 SVGIG (reference sequence). CDR3 nucleotide sequence: TGTGCCTGGGGTCTGACACTAGCGTCCGGGGAGCTGTTTTTT. This translates into CAWGLTLASGELFF.

With regard to this clonotype: The junction departs from germline at one end; a sequencing error may be responsible. This sequence joins TRBV27 and TRBJ1-2; no clear D gene. Germline CDR1 reads MNHEY; CDR2 reads SMNVEV (reference sequence). The CDR3 length is 15 residues. The CDR3 region has the DNA TGTGCCAGCAGACCACTAAGGCCGGCTAACTATGACTACACCTTC. This encodes CASRPLRPANYDYTF.

In this sample, this clonotype turned up a few times. One base away lies a much larger clone, so this may be a sequencing read error. The CDR3 DNA is TGTGCCAGCAGCGACAGGCCCTCCTACGAGCAGTACTTC. It is translated as CASSDRPSYEQYF. The rearrangement links TRBV5-4 to TRBJ2-7; possible D gene TRBD1, 6 bases. Between the trimmed V and J ends, which lost 4 bases and 0 bases, there was a span of 8 bases. CDR1 is SGHNT, CDR2 YYREEE, per germline (reference sequence). This CDR3 has 13 amino acids. The whole variable domain, filled in from reference TRBV5-4 and TRBJ2-7, reads ETGVTQSPTHLIKTRGQQVTLRCSSQSGHNTVSWYQQALGQGPQFIFQYYREEENGRGNFPPRFSGLQFPNYSSELNVNALELDDSALYLCASSDRPSYEQYFGPGTRLTVT.

This clonotype was found many times. This chain joins TRBV6-1 and TRBJ1-2; TRBD1 might be the D (6 bases). The CDR3 sequence is 16 residues long. Trimming removed 2 bases at V and 0 bases at J, with 13 bases between. Germline V lookup: CDR1 MNHNS, CDR2 SASEGT. The CDR3 sequence is CASSETGSGANYGYTF. The DNA for the CDR3 is TGTGCCAGCAGTGAAACAGGGTCTGGGGCTAACTATGGCTACACCTTC.

This clonotype appeared many times. This rearrangement joins TRBV12-3 or TRBV12-4 to TRBJ2-7; TRBD1 is a possible D gene (5 bases). CDR3 length: 14 amino acids. V was clipped by 5 bases and J by 3 bases, with 14 bases between them. CDR3 loop: CASSRGQPRYEQYF. The CDR3 nucleotides are TGTGCCAGCAGTCGAGGACAACCCCGCTACGAGCAGTACTTC.

Concerning this clonotype itself: This sequence may be a read error, since a much larger clone differs from it by one base. The chain carries TRBV14 and TRBJ1-5; D is possibly TRBD1 (6 bases). There are 12 residues in the CDR3. In germline, CDR1 is SGHDN, CDR2 FVKESK. The CDR3 DNA follows: TGTGCCAGCAGCCGGCAGGGGCAGCACCAGCATTTT. Its protein product is CASSRQGQHQHF.

This clonotype appeared many times. The CDR3 coding sequence is TGTGCCAGCAGTCCGAATAACGAGCAGTACTTC. Translated, it gives CASSPNNEQYF. The genes are TRBV12-3 or TRBV12-4 and TRBJ2-7; D unresolved. Trimming took off 5 bases at V and 5 bases at J, with 7 bases between the two ends. The CDR3 runs 11 residues.

This clonotype was counted ten times or more. CDR3 DNA: TGTGCCAGCAGCCCGAACGTGGGGGTTCTTAATGGCTACACCTTC. This gives the protein CASSPNVGVLNGYTF. This sequence joins TRBV5-5 and TRBJ1-2; TRBD1 might be the D (5 bases). Germline V gene sequence: CDR1 SGHKS, CDR2 YYEKEE (reference sequence). The length of the CDR3 is 15 residues. V shed 4 bases and J shed 6 bases, with 19 bases lying between them.